Listed below are T cell receptor beta chains from one sample, sequenced in a study of cytomegalovirus exposure and HLA in healthy donors. Libraries were prepared by immunoSEQ multiplex PCR; TCRdb keeps only in-frame clonotypes and omits some of them. Found here are tens of thousands of clones, approximately 94% of them singletons; the top ten hold around 1.1%. The material sequenced was PBMCs. The receptors were sampled from a woman aged 25-40 years in good health and CMV-seropositive. Both conserved end residues are part of each CDR3. Each record gives: V gene, CDR3 length, clone size, D gene, J gene, CDR3 protein, CDR3 DNA. The D gene is left open where the match is weak. Part of the rows lack a size; the others show once, few, many or a class for expanded clones.

TRBV7-9,18,.,TRBD2,TRBJ2-2,CASSSPLLADIRAGELFF,TGTGCCAGCAGCTCACCCCTACTAGCGGACATCCGGGCCGGGGAGCTGTTTTTT
TRBV18,15,.,TRBD2,TRBJ2-1,CASSPPLAGGPFRFF,TGTGCCAGCTCACCACCTCTAGCGGGAGGGCCATTCCGGTTCTTC
TRBV5-1,15,.,TRBD1,TRBJ2-7,CASSMDRGFSYEQYF,TGCGCCAGCAGCATGGACAGGGGGTTCTCCTACGAGCAGTACTTC
TRBV30,12,few,.,TRBJ1-5,CAWSIGEQPQHF,TGTGCCTGGAGTATCGGGGAACAGCCCCAGCATTTT
TRBV10-3,14,.,.,TRBJ1-3,CAISEAGSGNTIYF,TGTGCCATCAGTGAAGCCGGGTCTGGAAACACCATATATTTT
TRBV27,14,.,.,TRBJ2-7,CASRHGLGGEEQYF,TGTGCCAGCAGACACGGCTTGGGAGGTGAGGAGCAGTACTTC
TRBV5-4,15,.,.,TRBJ2-5,CASSTNRVGGETQYF,TGTGCCAGCAGTACCAATAGGGTAGGAGGGGAGACCCAGTACTTC
TRBV4-3,16,.,TRBD1,TRBJ2-2,CASSPWDRGGTGELFF,TGCGCCAGCAGCCCCTGGGACAGGGGGGGCACCGGGGAGCTGTTTTTT
TRBV7-2,14,.,TRBD1,TRBJ1-2,CASSLAWTGLGYTF,TGTGCCAGCAGCTTAGCGTGGACAGGGTTAGGCTACACCTTC
TRBV6-1,15,.,TRBD1,TRBJ1-5,CASSLGQGESQPQHF,TGTGCCAGCAGCCTGGGACAGGGAGAAAGTCAGCCCCAGCATTTT
TRBV5-1,16,.,.,TRBJ2-1,CASSVPGAGVKNEQFF,TGCGCCAGCAGCGTCCCGGGGGCGGGAGTGAAAAATGAGCAGTTCTTC
TRBV11-2,14,few,TRBD1,TRBJ2-7,CASSLGTGGYEQYF,TGTGCCAGCAGCTTAGGGACAGGGGGCTACGAGCAGTACTTC
TRBV5-1,15,.,TRBD1,TRBJ1-4,CASSLGQGKNEKLFF,TGCGCCAGCAGCTTGGGACAGGGAAAAAATGAAAAACTGTTTTTT
TRBV28,15,once,TRBD1,TRBJ1-5,CASSTGQGYGQPQHF,TGTGCCAGCAGTACCGGACAGGGCTACGGTCAGCCCCAGCATTTT
TRBV6-1,14,few,TRBD1,TRBJ1-2,CASSTTGGGYGYTF,TGTGCCAGCAGTACGACAGGGGGCGGCTATGGCTACACCTTC
TRBV5-1,15,.,.,TRBJ1-5,CASSLGAGRFQPQHF,TGCGCCAGCAGCTTGGGGGCGGGAAGATTTCAGCCCCAGCATTTT
TRBV30,12,.,.,TRBJ2-7,CAWSIQSYEQYF,TGTGCCTGGAGTATACAGTCCTACGAGCAGTACTTC
TRBV7-2,15,.,.,TRBJ1-2,CASSLAPRINYGYTF,TGTGCCAGCAGCTTAGCTCCGAGGATTAACTATGGCTACACCTTC
TRBV7-2,14,few,.,TRBJ2-7,CASSLLIVTYEQYF,TGTGCCAGCAGCTTACTGATAGTTACCTACGAGCAGTACTTC
TRBV28,13,.,.,TRBJ1-1,CASSLKVDSEAFF,TGTGCCAGCAGCCTCAAGGTGGACAGTGAAGCTTTCTTT
TRBV4-3,15,.,.,TRBJ2-7,CASSQTWTNSYEQYF,TGCGCCAGCAGCCAAACGTGGACTAACTCCTACGAGCAGTACTTC
TRBV28,15,once,TRBD1,TRBJ2-7,CASIPPGQGFYEQYF,TGTGCCAGCATCCCTCCGGGACAGGGGTTCTACGAGCAGTACTTC
TRBV7-2,14,.,TRBD2,TRBJ2-7,CASSFSSGSYEQYF,TGTGCCAGCAGCTTTTCTAGCGGCTCCTACGAGCAGTACTTC
TRBV28,16,.,TRBD1,TRBJ1-4,CASSFSDRGLHEKLFF,TGTGCCAGCAGTTTTTCTGACAGGGGGCTTCATGAAAAACTGTTTTTT
TRBV7-9,15,few,.,TRBJ1-4,CASSLFTTLIEKLFF,TGTGCCAGCAGCTTATTTACTACCTTAATCGAAAAACTGTTTTTT
TRBV5-1,12,.,.,TRBJ2-2,CASQEDTGELFF,TGCGCCAGCCAGGAGGACACCGGGGAGCTGTTTTTT
TRBV10-3,14,.,TRBD1,TRBJ1-1,CATTGTGVNTEAFF,TGTGCCACCACCGGGACAGGGGTGAACACTGAAGCTTTCTTT
TRBV4-3,14,.,.,TRBJ1-2,CASRHSGLPGGYTF,TGCGCCAGCAGACACAGCGGATTGCCGGGTGGCTACACCTTC
TRBV9,15,.,TRBD1,TRBJ2-2,CASSSRGLVNGELFF,TGTGCCAGCAGCTCCAGGGGGCTAGTAAACGGGGAGCTGTTTTTT
TRBV28,14,.,.,TRBJ1-2,CASSLLGAGYGYTF,TGTGCCAGCAGTTTATTGGGGGCTGGCTATGGCTACACCTTC
TRBV6-5,15,once,TRBD1,TRBJ1-1,CASSQGAFGNTEAFF,TGTGCCAGCAGCCAGGGGGCTTTTGGGAACACTGAAGCTTTCTTT
TRBV11-2,19,.,TRBD2,TRBJ2-7,CASHPGLAGETVRSYEQYF,TGTGCCAGCCACCCGGGACTAGCGGGAGAGACCGTGCGCTCCTACGAGCAGTACTTC
TRBV5-4,17,.,.,TRBJ1-4,CASSLRDPRSGWEKLFF,TGTGCCAGCAGCTTGAGGGATCCCCGTAGCGGCTGGGAAAAACTGTTTTTT
TRBV5-4,18,.,TRBD2,TRBJ2-1,CASSLFSSGAPSYNEQFF,TGTGCCAGCAGCTTGTTTTCGAGCGGGGCGCCCTCCTACAATGAGCAGTTCTTC
TRBV4-1,15,.,.,TRBJ1-2,CASSRIGAGVGGYTF,TGCGCCAGCAGCCGAATAGGGGCTGGGGTAGGAGGCTACACCTTC
TRBV27,17,.,TRBD1,TRBJ2-7,CASSSPRTGRDSYEQYF,TGTGCCAGCAGTTCCCCTCGGACAGGTAGAGACTCCTACGAGCAGTACTTC
TRBV19,15,.,.,TRBJ2-1,CASRLDRTPYNEQFF,TGTGCCAGTAGACTCGACAGAACCCCTTACAATGAGCAGTTCTTC
TRBV7-7,18,.,TRBD2,TRBJ2-2,CASSPWMSGSSGTGELFF,TGTGCCAGCAGCCCCTGGATGAGCGGGAGTTCGGGAACCGGGGAGCTGTTTTTT
TRBV28,15,.,.,TRBJ1-3,CASSFPGFSGNTIYF,TGTGCCAGCAGTTTTCCTGGCTTCTCTGGAAACACCATATATTTT